This TCR beta chain was recorded in a study of response to subunit inactivated influenza vaccine. The CDR3 runs 16 residues. CDR1 and CDR2 (germline): MNHEY, SVGEGT. V was clipped by 2 bases and J by 0 bases, with 11 bases between them. Study observations and caveats: Authors suggested few new T cells are recruited by each seasonal influenza vaccination.

MiXCR, applied by TCRdb to the RT-PCR reads, yields one record per CDR3 protein. The sample has 500,000 or so distinct CDR3 sequences, approximately 10% seen once. Note on this clonotype: Its antigen is not known.

The TCR comes from a man aged 45-65 years who received an inactivated influenza vaccine. The J gene is TRBJ1-3, the V gene TRBV6-2 or TRBV6-3; tentatively, D is TRBD1 (5 bases). The source was PBMCs from blood, collected roughly 6 weeks after vaccination. CDR3 residues: CASSYAGANSGNTIYF. As DNA, the CDR3 is TGTGCCAGCAGTTACGCTGGGGCCAACTCTGGAAACACCATATATTTT.